Following are 16 T cell receptor beta chains from one sample sequenced in a study of blood T cell repertoires in COVID-19. Using immunoSEQ multiplex PCR, the repertoire was profiled, and TCRdb retains in-frame clones only, with some absent. The sample carries roughly 81,000 clones, approximately 86% recorded once. The specimen sequenced was peripheral blood. The receptors derive from a woman at least 80 years old with COVID-19, enrolled during active disease.

The chain has TRBV5-1 and TRBJ2-7; perhaps TRBD2 as D (6 bases). Looked up from germline, CDR1 is SGHRS and CDR2 is YFSETQ. Trimming left V 1 base short and J 5 bases short, with 10 bases between. The length of the CDR3 is 13 residues. The CDR3 DNA sequence: TGCGCCAGCAGCTTGTTCGGGAGTAACGAGCAGTACTTC. This translates into CASSLFGSNEQYF.

The J gene is TRBJ1-1, the V gene TRBV12-3 or TRBV12-4, with no clear D. V lost 8 bases to trimming and J lost 6 bases, with 16 bases between them. The CDR3 runs 13 residues. CDR3 region: CASHLVEEAEAFF. The DNA of the CDR3 is TGTGCCAGCCACTTAGTGGAGGAGGCTGAAGCTTTCTTT.

V is TRBV9 and J is TRBJ1-3; D remains ambiguous. The length of the CDR3 is 17 residues. The germline V gene encodes CDR1 SGDLS and CDR2 YYNGEE. V was cut by 0 bases and J by 0 bases, with 13 bases left in between. Here the CDR3 DNA reads TGTGCCAGCAGCGTAGGGATTAGCTTCGACTCTGGAAACACCATATATTTT. It specifies CASSVGISFDSGNTIYF.

CDR3 bases: TGTGCCACCAGCGGGGGGTGGGGTACCGGGGAGCTGTTTTTT. It yields the protein CATSGGWGTGELFF. V and J are TRBV15 and TRBJ2-2; a weak D match, TRBD2 (6 bases). V lost 5 bases and J 5 bases, leaving 12 bases between the germline ends. The CDR3 sequence is 14 residues long. Germline loops: CDR1 LNHNV, CDR2 YYDKDF (reference sequence).

The chain employs TRBV27 and TRBJ2-1; D perhaps matches TRBD2 (7 bases). V gave up 6 bases and J gave up 9 bases, with 15 bases separating them. Germline V gives CDR1 MNHEY, CDR2 SMNVEV (reference sequence). The CDR3 spans 13 residues. CDR3 DNA: TGTGCCAGCAGGGGCGGGGGCGGTCGTGAGCAGTTCTTC. Translating it yields CASRGGGGREQFF.

The rearrangement joins TRBV27 to TRBJ2-1; TRBD2 aligns across 9 bases. The CDR3 covers 15 residues. Germline values: CDR1 MNHEY, CDR2 SMNVEV (reference sequence). Losses at the gene ends were 5 bases for V and 5 bases for J; bases not matched to a gene: 7. The CDR3 DNA sequence: TGTGCCAGCAGTGGTTTCGGCGGGAGGGACAATGAGCAGTTCTTC. Protein: CASSGFGGRDNEQFF.

The V call is TRBV9, the J call TRBJ2-7, with 7 bases matching TRBD1. In germline, CDR1 is SGDLS, CDR2 YYNGEE. The CDR3 totals 14 residues. V dropped 4 bases and J dropped 0; count of bases not matched to a gene: 4. The CDR3 is CASSYRDSSYEQYF. The CDR3 bases are TGTGCCAGCAGCTACCGGGACAGCTCCTACGAGCAGTACTTC.

The chain carries TRBV20-1 and TRBJ2-3, with 11 bases lining up with TRBD2. J was trimmed by 3 bases and V by 3 bases; bases with no gene match: 2. The CDR3 has 14 residues. Looked up from germline, CDR1 is DFQATT and CDR2 is SNEGSKA (reference sequence). Here the CDR3 reads CSASLAGGTDTQYF. CDR3 nucleotides: TGCAGTGCTAGTCTAGCGGGAGGAACAGATACGCAGTATTTT.

V gene TRBV16 combines with J gene TRBJ2-1, with TRBD2 matching 9 bases. The CDR3 has 16 residues. Germline values: CDR1 KGHSY, CDR2 FQNENV. The ends lost 2 bases at V and 7 bases at J; junction bases unmatched: 9. CDR3 in amino acids: CASSQIRGRVGNEQFF. DNA for the CDR3: TGTGCCAGCAGCCAAATCCGCGGGAGGGTCGGGAATGAGCAGTTCTTC.

The rearrangement joins TRBV30 to TRBJ2-2, with 12 bases identical to TRBD2. This CDR3 is 14 amino acids long. With V trimmed by 5 bases and J by 6 bases, 4 bases remained unmatched. The germline V gene encodes CDR1 GTSNPN and CDR2 SVGIG (reference sequence). The CDR3 protein is CAWVRLAGAGELFF. CDR3 sequence (DNA): TGTGCCTGGGTCCGACTAGCGGGGGCCGGGGAGCTGTTTTTT.

The chain is built from TRBV7-2 and TRBJ2-5; D gene unclear. The CDR3 contains 11 residues. V was trimmed by 3 bases and J by 5 bases, leaving 4 bases between them. Germline V gene data show CDR1 as SGHTA and CDR2 as FQGNSA. CDR3 in DNA: TGTGCCAGCAGCTTCTCCGAGACCCAGTACTTC. Amino acids: CASSFSETQYF.

The rearrangement joins TRBV4-1 to TRBJ2-2, with a weak D call TRBD2 (5 bases). This CDR3 region has 13 residues. From germline, CDR1 is MGHRA and CDR2 YSYEKL. Trimming pared 3 bases from V and 7 bases from J, leaving 9 bases between. Here the CDR3 reads CASSQRVDGELFF. The CDR3 region has the DNA TGCGCCAGCAGCCAGAGGGTTGACGGGGAGCTGTTTTTT.

This rearrangement joins TRBV5-1 to TRBJ2-5; 8 bases are shared with TRBD2. CDR3 size: 17 residues. Looked up from germline, CDR1 is SGHRS and CDR2 is YFSETQ. V shed 4 bases, J shed 5 bases, and the junction held 16 bases outside the gene matches. This chain's CDR3 is CASSREVAGTYWETQYF. The DNA for the CDR3 is TGCGCCAGCAGCCGCGAGGTAGCGGGAACTTACTGGGAGACCCAGTACTTC.

This chain links TRBV28 with TRBJ2-7, with 9 nucleotides matching TRBD1. Germline V gene data show CDR1 as MDHEN and CDR2 as SYDVKM. The CDR3 has 14 residues. The junction had 7 bases not matched to a gene; V was cut back by 8 bases and J by 2 bases. CDR3 amino acids: CASLGQGTTYEQYF. As DNA, the CDR3 is TGTGCCAGCCTAGGACAGGGGACAACCTACGAGCAGTACTTC.

This chain joins TRBV19 and TRBJ1-1, with 8 bases matching TRBD1. The ends lost 7 bases at V and 1 base at J; junction bases unmatched: 5. CDR3 size: 14 residues. Germline V gene sequence: CDR1 LNHDA, CDR2 SQIVND (reference sequence). CDR3 loop: CASTDDRGNTEAFF. The CDR3 bases are TGTGCCAGTACTGACGACAGGGGGAACACTGAAGCTTTCTTT.

The chain employs TRBV5-1 and TRBJ2-1; possible D gene TRBD1, 5 bases. The germline V gene encodes CDR1 SGHRS and CDR2 YFSETQ. This CDR3 has 15 residues. V was shortened by 1 base and J by 9 bases, with 17 bases between the two germline ends. CDR3 loop: CASSLSLGVEVEQFF. The CDR3 DNA reads as TGCGCCAGCAGCTTGTCCCTAGGGGTCGAGGTTGAGCAGTTCTTC.